This T cell receptor (beta chain) was profiled in a study of response to subunit inactivated influenza vaccine. Overall study results and limits: Each seasonal flu vaccination may recruit only limited new T cells, authors suggested.

TCRdb itself ran the RT-PCR reads through MiXCR, one entry per CDR3 protein. The sample has 800,000 or so distinct CDR3 sequences, 21% seen once; the top ten hold approximately 10%. Germline-derived CDR1 and CDR2 are ENHRY and SYGVKD. The CDR3 totals 14 residues. Trimming cost V 5 bases and J 3 bases, with 12 bases left between them. Of note for this clonotype: Its target is not known.

The material sequenced was PBMCs from blood, taken 4 to 6 days after vaccination. The rearrangement links TRBV10-3 to TRBJ2-3, with D possibly TRBD2 on 6 matching bases. This TCR was recovered from a man in his forties or fifties who received an inactivated influenza vaccine. The CDR3 is CAISPVRDTDTQYF. The CDR3 nucleotides read TGTGCCATCAGTCCGGTGCGGGATACAGATACGCAGTATTTT.